These 27 T cell receptor beta chains came from one sample sequenced in a study of blood T cell repertoires in COVID-19. Assay used: immunoSEQ multiplex PCR; TCRdb lists only in-frame clones, some missing. The sample includes 210,000 or so clones, more than 70% of them seen just once. Input material: peripheral blood. These receptors all come from a woman aged 55-69 years with acute or convalescent COVID-19.

This clone appeared a single time. The V gene is TRBV28, the J gene TRBJ2-3; D is unclear. Between the trimmed V and J ends, which lost 5 bases and 1 base, there was a span of 7 bases. This CDR3 comprises 13 residues. Germline V gene data show CDR1 as MDHEN and CDR2 as SYDVKM. CDR3: CASSTPGTDTQYF. Written as DNA, the CDR3 is TGTGCCAGCAGTACCCCAGGCACAGATACGCAGTATTTT.

The chain employs TRBV6-2 or TRBV6-3 and TRBJ2-2, with 10 bases aligning to TRBD2. This CDR3 has 18 amino acids. V lost 2 bases to trimming and J lost 7 bases; unmatched junction nucleotides: 13. Germline CDR1 MNHEY, CDR2 SVGEGT. The CDR3 coding sequence is TGTGCCAGCAGTTACCCCAGACTAGCGGGTTTGTCTATCGGGGAGCTGTTTTTT. Translating gives CASSYPRLAGLSIGELFF.

The chain's CDR3 is CASSVVAGNEKLFF. The CDR3 nucleotides are TGTGCCAGCAGCGTAGTGGCGGGTAATGAAAAACTGTTTTTT. The rearrangement uses TRBV9 and TRBJ1-4; D is unclear. In germline, CDR1 is SGDLS, CDR2 YYNGEE. CDR3 length: 14 amino acids. The germline V and J ends were trimmed by 0 bases and 4 bases, with 7 bases remaining between them.

The chain is built from TRBV4-3 and TRBJ1-1; perhaps TRBD1 as D (6 bases). The V and J ends lost 0 bases and 5 bases respectively, with 13 bases between them. The CDR3 has 15 amino acids. CDR1 is LGHNA and CDR2 is YSLEER in the germline V gene. CDR3 DNA sequence: TGCGCCAGCAGCCAAGAAGGCAGGGGTGATACTGAAGCTTTCTTT. Translation gives CASSQEGRGDTEAFF.

The chain couples TRBV7-9 to TRBJ2-7; D is unclear. CDR3 length: 15 amino acids. V lost 5 bases, J lost 3 bases, and 17 bases lay in between. Per germline, CDR1 SEHNR and CDR2 FQNEAQ (reference sequence). The DNA of the CDR3 is TGTGCCAGCAGCCCCCTTGCCGGGTTAAGCTACGAGCAGTACTTC. Protein sequence: CASSPLAGLSYEQYF.

The gene calls are TRBV7-8 and TRBJ2-7; 8 bases fit TRBD2. In germline, CDR1 is SGHVS, CDR2 FQNEAQ. There are 15 residues in the CDR3. With 1 base clipped from V and 0 bases from J, the junction kept 2 bases outside the gene matches. The CDR3 is CASSLEGTSSYEQYF. CDR3 sequence (DNA): TGTGCCAGCAGCTTAGAGGGGACTAGCTCCTACGAGCAGTACTTC.

The V gene is TRBV19, the J gene TRBJ2-7; unclear D gene. The V and J ends lost 4 bases and 5 bases respectively, with 12 bases between them. The CDR3 is 13 residues long. The germline gives CDR1 LNHDA, CDR2 SQIVND (reference sequence). This chain's CDR3 is CASSTRSADEQYF. The CDR3 DNA is TGTGCCAGTAGTACTAGGTCGGCCGACGAGCAGTACTTC.

In this sample, this clone turned up once. V gene TRBV2 combines with J gene TRBJ2-1; 9 bases match TRBD2. Germline CDR1 is SNHLY and CDR2 is FYNNEI. The CDR3 covers 14 residues. V trimming: 5 bases; J trimming: 5 bases; junction bases outside the gene matches: 4. The CDR3: CASSLAGLDNEQFF. In DNA form, the CDR3 reads TGTGCCAGCAGTCTAGCGGGGTTAGACAATGAGCAGTTCTTC.

CDR3: CASSWTGQLSYEQYF. In nucleotides, the CDR3 is TGCGCCAGCAGCTGGACGGGACAGCTTTCCTACGAGCAGTACTTC. This sequence joins TRBV5-1 and TRBJ2-7, with 7 bases lining up with TRBD1. Germline V gene data show CDR1 as SGHRS and CDR2 as YFSETQ. The CDR3 runs 15 residues. The junction had 7 bases not matched to a gene; V was cut back by 3 bases and J by 1 base.

This rearrangement joins TRBV3-1 (or the pseudogene TRBV3-2) to TRBJ1-3; D is possibly TRBD1 (6 bases). The CDR3 runs 15 residues. Trimming took 1 base from V and 0 from J, leaving 7 bases between them. Germline values: CDR1 LGHDT, CDR2 YNNKEL (reference sequence). In DNA form, the CDR3 reads TGTGCCAGCAGCCAAGGAGGGGGCTCTGGAAACACCATATATTTT. Protein product: CASSQGGGSGNTIYF.

The gene calls are TRBV4-2 and TRBJ2-5, with TRBD2 identical over 9 bases. This CDR3 is built from 16 residues. The germline CDR1 and CDR2 sequences are LGHNA and YNFKEQ. The V segment lost 1 base and the J segment 4 bases; nucleotides outside the gene matches: 7. CDR3 loop: CASSQGVGTSPETQYF. The CDR3 DNA is TGTGCCAGCAGCCAAGGGGTGGGGACTAGCCCAGAGACCCAGTACTTC.

This chain links TRBV19 with TRBJ2-1; D unresolved. CDR1 LNHDA and CDR2 SQIVND come from the germline V gene (reference sequence). Trimming pared 9 bases from V and 5 bases from J, leaving 8 bases between. The CDR3 has 11 amino acids. The CDR3 is CASRSNNEQFF. In DNA form, the CDR3 reads TGTGCCAGCAGGTCTAACAATGAGCAGTTCTTC.

The CDR3 sequence is CASSSGSPLHF. The CDR3 DNA sequence: TGTGCCAGCAGTTCAGGATCACCCCTCCACTTT. The chain combines TRBV6-6 with TRBJ1-6; D gene ambiguous. V lost 4 bases, J lost 10 bases, and 5 bases lay in between. The germline V gene has CDR1 MNHNY and CDR2 SVGAGI (reference sequence). The CDR3 extends over 11 amino acids.

The chain has TRBV19 and TRBJ1-5, with TRBD1 matching over 9 bases. Germline V gene lookup returns CDR1 LNHDA and CDR2 SQIVND (reference sequence). The V and J ends lost 6 bases and 0 bases, in that order; junction bases with no gene match: 6. This CDR3 is 16 amino acids long. CDR3 bases: TGTGCCAGTAGCAAAAGACAGGGGGATAGCAATCAGCCCCAGCATTTT. Amino acid sequence: CASSKRQGDSNQPQHF.

CDR3 region: CASSLQRANNSPLHF. The CDR3 DNA sequence: TGTGCCAGCAGTCTTCAGCGGGCGAATAATTCACCCCTCCACTTT. The chain joins TRBV6-5 to TRBJ1-6, with D unresolved. CDR1 is MNHEY and CDR2 is SVGAGI in the germline V gene. Trimming took off 5 bases at V and 5 bases at J, with 13 bases between the two ends. The CDR3 loop spans 15 amino acids.

V gene TRBV21-1 combines with J gene TRBJ2-3; the DNA was not used to check the table's D call, TRBD2. TRBV21-1 is a documented pseudogene. The CDR3 totals 17 residues. The chain's CDR3 is CASSNPRTSGSQDTQYF. CDR3 nucleotides: TGTGCCAGCAGCAACCCGCGGACTAGCGGGAGTCAGGATACGCAGTATTTT.

The chain joins TRBV12-3 or TRBV12-4 to TRBJ2-5; D may be TRBD1 (6 bases). Deletions cut 6 bases from V and 2 bases from J, with 10 bases between. The CDR3 has 13 residues. CDR3 DNA sequence: TGTGCCAGCAGAGCAGGGGTTCAAGAGACCCAGTACTTC. Translating gives CASRAGVQETQYF.

J is TRBJ1-2 and V is TRBV7-9, with D unresolved. Germline CDR1 and CDR2: SEHNR and FQNEAQ (reference sequence). The CDR3 is made up of 13 amino acids. Trimming removed 5 bases at V and 4 bases at J, with 11 bases between. CDR3 loop: CASSPGSGYGYTF. The CDR3 DNA is TGTGCCAGCAGCCCCGGCAGCGGCTATGGCTACACCTTC.

The CDR3 bases are TGTGCTAGTGGTCCACCGGGCCAGGGGTCCATATATTTT. Protein product: CASGPPGQGSIYF. The gene calls are TRBV12-5 and TRBJ1-3, with D perhaps matching TRBD1 (6 bases). The CDR3 is 13 residues long. Germline V gene data show CDR1 as LGHNT and CDR2 as FRNRAP. Trimming cost V 5 bases and J 11 bases, with 16 bases left between them.

The J gene is TRBJ1-2, the V gene TRBV28, with D perhaps matching TRBD1 (6 bases). The CDR3 extends over 14 amino acids. Trimming took off 4 bases at V and 2 bases at J, with 11 bases between the two ends. Germline lookup yields CDR1 MDHEN and CDR2 SYDVKM. CDR3 sequence: CASSSYTGNYGYTF. CDR3 DNA: TGTGCCAGCAGTTCCTATACAGGGAACTATGGCTACACCTTC.

The V and J genes are TRBV28 and TRBJ2-7, with D possibly matching TRBD2 (5 bases). Germline CDR1 reads MDHEN; CDR2 reads SYDVKM. V dropped 5 bases and J dropped 2 bases, with 13 bases sitting between them. CDR3 length: 14 amino acids. CDR3 bases: TGTGCCAGCAGTCCCGCCCTAGCCCCCTACGAGCAGTACTTC. Translation: CASSPALAPYEQYF.

Here the CDR3 reads CASSPGQSANEKLFF. In nucleotides, the CDR3 is TGTGCCAGCAGCCCGGGACAGTCGGCTAATGAAAAACTGTTTTTT. The chain joins TRBV5-5 to TRBJ1-4; the match to TRBD1 covers 7 bases. The CDR3 totals 15 residues. The J segment lost 3 bases and the V segment lost 4 bases, leaving 6 bases of the junction unmatched. The germline CDR1 and CDR2 sequences are SGHKS and YYEKEE (reference sequence).

The genes are TRBV9 and TRBJ2-3, with 8 bases matching TRBD2. The CDR3 is made up of 18 amino acids. The germline CDR1 and CDR2 sequences are SGDLS and YYNGEE. V trimming: 0 bases; J trimming: 3 bases; junction bases outside the gene matches: 12. The CDR3 sequence: CASSVATSGGLATDTQYF. For the CDR3, the DNA is TGTGCCAGCAGCGTAGCTACGTCGGGAGGGCTAGCGACAGATACGCAGTATTTT.

This chain links TRBV14 with TRBJ2-5; TRBD1 matches 7 bases. CDR1 is SGHDN and CDR2 is FVKESK in the germline V gene. The CDR3 runs to 15 residues. Trimming cost V 2 bases and J 7 bases; bases outside gene matches: 10. The CDR3 DNA reads as TGTGCCAGCAGCCAACGACAGGGCGGAGCCAGGACCCAGTACTTC. Translated: CASSQRQGGARTQYF.

V and J are TRBV28 and TRBJ2-7; D is unresolved. The germline V gene has CDR1 MDHEN and CDR2 SYDVKM. Trimming removed 6 bases from V and 3 bases from J, with 6 bases in between. The CDR3 is made up of 11 amino acids. The CDR3 DNA follows: TGTGCCAGCAGACTCAACTACGAGCAGTACTTC. It encodes CASRLNYEQYF. The full variable domain, completed using reference TRBV28 and TRBJ2-7, is DVKVTQSSRYLVKRTGEKVFLECVQDMDHENMFWYRQDPGLGLRLIYFSYDVKMKEKGDIPEGYSVSREKKERFSLILESASTNQTSMYLCASRLNYEQYFGPGTRLTVT.

The V gene is TRBV7-2, the J gene TRBJ2-5; tentative D call: TRBD1 (6 bases). Germline CDR1 is SGHTA and CDR2 is FQGNSA. The V end was cut by 4 bases, the J end by 4 bases, with 10 bases between. The CDR3 covers 13 residues. CDR3 in DNA: TGTGCCAGCAGCTCGAACAGGGTAGAGACCCAGTACTTC. Translating it yields CASSSNRVETQYF.

The V call is TRBV28, the J call TRBJ2-1; D is undetermined. The germline V gene encodes CDR1 MDHEN and CDR2 SYDVKM. The CDR3 loop spans 16 amino acids. V was cut by 7 bases and J by 7 bases, with 23 bases left in between. CDR3 residues: CASIMILTPLRNEQFF. Written as DNA, the CDR3 is TGTGCCAGCATCATGATCTTGACTCCCCTAAGGAATGAGCAGTTCTTC.